This is a list of T cell receptor beta chains from one sample in a study of blood T cells in healthy people across ages. MiXCR was run by TCRdb on the 5' RACE reads, yielding one entry per CDR3 protein. The data hold 1.4 million to 1.5 million distinct CDR3 sequences, with about 43% observed a single time. The sequencing input was blood. These receptors were obtained from a woman between 18 and 29 years old in good health. Each CDR3 is given without its conserved first and last residue. The D gene is left open where the match is weak.

d_gene	v_gene	j_gene	len	CDR3aa
.	TRBV30	TRBJ2-1	10	AWKRDLDEQF
.	TRBV12-3/TRBV12-4	TRBJ2-5	10	ASSPGIGTQY
.	TRBV7-9	TRBJ2-7	11	ASSLAGVYEQY
.	TRBV6-5	TRBJ2-7	10	ASHTKAYEQY
.	TRBV20-1	TRBJ2-1	12	SARDVTGYNEQF
.	TRBV6-5	TRBJ1-1	10	ASSYLGQEAF
.	TRBV5-6	TRBJ2-7	11	ASSPPNSYEQY
.	TRBV6-2/TRBV6-3	TRBJ2-1	15	ASSYEGDARTYNEQF
TRBD2	TRBV20-1	TRBJ2-7	11	SASNSGSYEQY
TRBD2	TRBV6-2/TRBV6-3	TRBJ2-3	13	ASSYVGGPTDTQY
.	TRBV24-1	TRBJ2-5	10	ATSDPGGAQY
.	TRBV6-5	TRBJ2-3	13	ASSRIDRDTDTQY
.	TRBV3-1	TRBJ1-4	12	ASSLGQYGEKLF
.	TRBV12-3/TRBV12-4	TRBJ1-5	13	ASSSDSSSNQPQH
TRBD1	TRBV29-1	TRBJ2-7	12	SVVGTGATYEQY
.	TRBV5-1	.	12	ASSPTGPSGEQY
.	TRBV7-9	.	11	ASSPDHAGTQY
.	TRBV6-1	TRBJ2-3	12	ASSRAGREDTQY
TRBD1	TRBV29-1	.	12	SVDVGQGLNEQY
.	TRBV6-6	TRBJ2-7	9	ASFSKGAQY
.	TRBV5-1	TRBJ2-5	12	ASSGYGGQETQY
TRBD1	TRBV15	TRBJ1-5	14	ATSSGQVSTYQPQH
.	TRBV19	TRBJ2-5	11	ASRGKGGETQY
.	TRBV7-2	TRBJ2-7	12	ASRKIGSRYEQY
TRBD1	TRBV5-1	TRBJ1-4	14	AGSLGQVSTNEKLF
TRBD2	TRBV11-2	TRBJ2-7	14	ASSFALGLAGYEQY
TRBD1	TRBV2	TRBJ1-2	10	ASRLRGIGYT
TRBD1	TRBV3-1	TRBJ2-7	12	ASSLGQGMREQY
.	TRBV28	TRBJ1-5	14	ASSLGGGISNQPQH
.	TRBV2	TRBJ1-1	12	ASSDPRGNTEAF
TRBD2	TRBV4-1	TRBJ2-3	14	ASSQGLAGGQDTQY
TRBD1	TRBV7-9	TRBJ2-1	12	ASDDRGRDNEQF
.	TRBV2	TRBJ2-3	16	ASSEGWDVPFGTDTQY
TRBD1	TRBV2	TRBJ1-2	13	ASSAGTGVSHGYT
.	TRBV29-1	TRBJ2-4	12	NVQLGLAKNIQY
TRBD2	TRBV5-1	TRBJ2-1	14	ASSLRSSGFRNEQF
.	TRBV12-3/TRBV12-4	TRBJ2-1	11	ASSKDEYNEQF
.	TRBV12-3/TRBV12-4	TRBJ2-1	15	ASSLKHRINLNNEQF
TRBD1	TRBV9	TRBJ2-6	14	ASSRQGDPGANVLT
.	TRBV9	TRBJ2-4	12	ARLLPGALFIQY
.	TRBV12-3/TRBV12-4	TRBJ2-7	12	ASSLWREPYEQY
.	TRBV11-2	.	12	ASSLEPASYEQY
TRBD2	TRBV28	TRBJ2-1	14	ASSLGGGFSYNEQF
TRBD1	TRBV20-1	TRBJ2-7	12	SAGGQGALYEQY
TRBD2	TRBV20-1	TRBJ2-7	11	SARVSSGYEQY
.	TRBV5-1	TRBJ2-1	12	ASRPEVYPDEQF
.	TRBV20-1	.	12	SARPFPVLNEQY